This TCR beta chain derives from a study of shared T cell receptors in the human thymus. Losses at the gene ends were 2 bases for V and 3 bases for J; bases not matched to a gene: 9. Germline V CDR1 and CDR2: SGHRS, YFSETQ. This CDR3 has 17 residues. Produced via immunoSEQ multiplex PCR; TCRdb's table is partial and in-frame only. The sample includes hundreds of thousands of clones, more than 75% of them seen just once. Separately, the same data were catalogued under a study of human thymus T cells. That paper notes: Healthy Finnish infants undergoing corrective surgery for congenital heart defects were used as donors. Unrelated people showed highly overlapping thymic repertoires, related research reported.

Sequencing was carried out using thymocytes. The clonotype originates from a boy younger than two with a congenital heart defect. The V call is TRBV5-1, the J call TRBJ2-2, with 8 positions matching TRBD1. CDR3 nucleotide sequence: TGCGCCAGCAGCTTCCTTCTAAAACAGGGGGACACCGGGGAGCTGTTTTTT. Protein: CASSFLLKQGDTGELFF.